This TCR beta chain was identified during a study of glioma-infiltrating T cells. Study-level results: CDR3 overlap between tissue and blood was very small. Non-neoplastic patients had below-expected tissue-blood divergence, while all gliomas exceeded expectation.

Trimming removed 6 bases from V and 5 bases from J; junction bases left unmatched: 10. There are 15 residues in the CDR3. Germline loops: CDR1 SGHTA, CDR2 FQGNSA. This clonotype was seen many times. What it recognizes is unknown. The iRepertoire nested amplicon-rescue multiplex PCR amplified TCR alpha and beta CDR3s from RNA. Via MiXCR, TCRdb re-called the multiplex PCR reads, giving one row per CDR3 protein. This sample has under 150,000 distinct CDR3 sequences, with 24% found just once. The sample was glioma tissue, nonneoplastic brain tissue, or PBMCs (not recorded which). The chain couples TRBV7-2 to TRBJ2-3; 8 bases fit TRBD2. The receptor's source is a human donor with low-grade glioma or glioblastoma, undergoing nonglioma brain surgery, or in good health (not recorded which). The DNA of the CDR3 is TGTGCCAGCAGACTAGGCCGGGGGGGATTAGATACGCAGTATTTT. This gives the protein CASRLGRGGLDTQYF. Together with reference TRBV7-2 and TRBJ2-3, the CDR3 gives the full variable domain: GAGVSQSPSNKVTEKGKDVELRCDPISGHTALYWYRQSLGQGLEFLIYFQGNSAPDKSGLPSDRFSAERTGGSVSTLTIQRTQQEDSAVYLCASRLGRGGLDTQYFGPGTRLTVL.